This TCR beta chain is drawn from a study of T-cell memory formation after mild COVID-19. About the research overall: TCR clusters showed largely donor specificity. Notes on the study in general: Several responding clones turned up in pre-infection memory, indicating that cross-reactive memory may have taken part.

Each CDR3 protein gets one entry after TCRdb re-called the 5' RACE reads with MiXCR. The table records roughly 370,000 distinct CDR3 sequences, 15% to 20% of them present only once. As to this clonotype: Its antigen is unknown.

Material: PBMCs or a T cell subset sorted from them (not recorded which). This receptor was taken from a man younger than 35 who had mild COVID-19 (a few samples of this study predate the infection). Cell type and time point are not known.

In DNA, the CDR3 is TGTGCCAGCAGTTCCGCGGGACAGACGCAAGACTACGAGCAGTACTTC. Its protein is CASSSAGQTQDYEQYF. The gene calls are TRBV6-6 and TRBJ2-7, with a possible D match to TRBD1 (7 bases). Trimming cost V 4 bases and J 3 bases, with 19 bases left between them. This CDR3 is built from 16 residues. Germline V gene sequence: CDR1 MNHNY, CDR2 SVGAGI (reference sequence).